Following are 2 T cell receptor beta chains from one sample sequenced in a study of T cell responses to AZD1222 COVID-19 vaccine. The method was immunoSEQ multiplex PCR; TCRdb's version includes in-frame clones alone and lacks a portion of them. The repertoire holds 35,000 to 50,000 clones, with around 88% as singletons. The specimen comprised peripheral blood, sampled 28 days after the second AZD1222 dose. These receptors were taken from an adult who received the AZD1222 COVID-19 vaccine.

V usage is TRBV6-4 and J usage is TRBJ1-2; TRBD1 agrees at 10 bases. With 2 bases clipped from V and 7 bases from J, the junction kept 4 bases outside the gene matches. The CDR3 extends over 14 amino acids. Germline CDR1 reads MRHNA; CDR2 reads SNTAGT. The chain's CDR3 is CASSDQRTGGGYTF. CDR3 coding DNA: TGTGCCAGCAGTGACCAGCGGACAGGGGGTGGCTACACCTTC.

This clone occurred a few times. DNA for the CDR3: TGTGCCAGCAGTTACTCGACAACGGATAACACTGAAGCTTTCTTT. Amino acid sequence: CASSYSTTDNTEAFF. J is TRBJ1-1 and V is TRBV6-5; D is undetermined. Germline V gene lookup returns CDR1 MNHEY and CDR2 SVGAGI. The V and J ends lost 0 bases and 2 bases respectively, with 10 bases between them. CDR3 length: 15 residues.